The 30 T cell receptor beta chains below were found in one sample sequenced in a study of cytomegalovirus exposure and HLA in healthy donors. Primers included in the PCR were 60 Vbeta and 13 Jbeta primers. Measured with immunoSEQ multiplex PCR; TCRdb has only the in-frame clones, and not every one. The data contain about 99,000 clones, about 80% of them seen just once; the ten biggest clones take up around 3%. Source material: PBMCs. The receptors stem from a man aged 40-49 years in good health and CMV-seronegative.

The table lists this clone with a few counts. The chain links TRBV5-1 to TRBJ2-2; D unclear. The CDR3 consists of 13 residues. Trimming left V 2 bases short and J 3 bases short, with 5 bases between. CDR1 is SGHRS and CDR2 is YFSETQ in the germline V gene. The CDR3 nucleotides are TGCGCCAGCAGCTTAAGAGACACCGGGGAGCTGTTTTTT. Protein sequence: CASSLRDTGELFF.

The genes are TRBV29-1 and TRBJ1-1, with D perhaps TRBD1 (5 bases). The CDR3 has 14 amino acids. CDR1 SQVTM and CDR2 ANQGSEA come from the germline V gene. Trimming removed 4 bases from V and 6 bases from J, with 18 bases in between. CDR3 protein: CSVGPWGGSAEAFF. CDR3 DNA sequence: TGCAGCGTTGGACCTTGGGGCGGGAGTGCTGAAGCTTTCTTT.

As concerns this clone: An end of the junction differs from the germline gene, which may be a read error. The V and J genes are TRBV13 and TRBJ1-1; TRBD1 agrees at 7 bases. The CDR3 consists of 15 residues. CDR1 and CDR2 from the germline V gene are PRHDT and FYEKMQ (reference sequence). DNA for the CDR3: TGTGCCAGCAACCAATGGGACAGTCCACTGACTGAGGCTTTCTTT. As protein: CASNQWDSPLTEAFF.

This clone showed up just once. The chain links TRBV19 to TRBJ1-5; no firm D call. The CDR3 is 15 amino acids. The germline V and J ends were trimmed by 5 bases and 2 bases, with 13 bases remaining between them. Germline values: CDR1 LNHDA, CDR2 SQIVND (reference sequence). Here the CDR3 DNA reads TGTGCCAGTAGTCTGGACTCCGGTCGCAATCAGCCCCAGCATTTT. Protein: CASSLDSGRNQPQHF.

There are a few counts of this clone. The DNA for the CDR3 is TGTGCCAGCAACCACCGGGACATAGGAACTGAAGCTTTCTTT. Amino acids: CASNHRDIGTEAFF. The chain links TRBV6-6 to TRBJ1-1; a possible D gene is TRBD1 (6 bases). The V gene lost 7 bases and the J gene lost 5 bases, with 17 bases spanning the gap. The CDR3 has 14 amino acids. CDR1 is MNHNY and CDR2 is SVGAGI in the germline V gene (reference sequence).

This clone was observed a single time. This chain uses TRBV7-6 with TRBJ2-2; 8 bases fit TRBD2. The germline V gene has CDR1 SGHVS and CDR2 FNYEAQ. The junction had 10 bases not matched to a gene; V was cut back by 1 base and J by 6 bases. This CDR3 has 17 residues. CDR3 in amino acids: CASSLGRRGGLAGELFF. Here the CDR3 DNA reads TGTGCCAGCAGCTTAGGTCGTCGGGGGGGCCTCGCCGGGGAGCTGTTTTTT.

The CDR3 reads CASSLDGGNSPLHF. For the CDR3, the DNA is TGCGCCAGCAGCTTGGACGGGGGGAATTCACCCCTCCACTTT. This chain connects TRBV5-1 to TRBJ1-6, with D perhaps TRBD1 (5 bases). V was pared by 0 bases and J by 7 bases, with 8 bases between. CDR1 SGHRS and CDR2 YFSETQ come from the germline V gene. This CDR3 is built from 14 residues.

This chain uses TRBV30 with TRBJ2-4; TRBD1 agrees at 7 bases. V shed 6 bases, J shed 3 bases, and the junction held 17 bases outside the gene matches. Germline V gene data show CDR1 as GTSNPN and CDR2 as SVGIG (reference sequence). The CDR3 loop spans 17 amino acids. This CDR3 reads CACSPRQGLSIKNIQYF. CDR3 DNA sequence: TGTGCCTGCAGTCCGAGACAGGGCCTTTCGATCAAAAACATTCAGTACTTC.

The chain recombines TRBV15 with TRBJ1-5, with 12 bases that match TRBD1. The CDR3 totals 15 residues. CDR1 is LNHNV, CDR2 YYDKDF, per germline (reference sequence). Germline trimming cut 3 bases from V and 5 bases from J; bases unmatched to any gene: 2. CDR3: CATSRGTGGDQPQHF. The CDR3 DNA reads TGTGCCACCAGCAGGGGGACAGGGGGCGATCAGCCCCAGCATTTT.

The rearrangement joins TRBV5-6 to TRBJ2-4; TRBD1 matches at 10 bases. CDR1 and CDR2 (germline): SGHDT, YYEEEE. CDR3 size: 17 residues. V shed 0 bases and J 3 bases; nucleotides not matched to a gene: 6. DNA of the CDR3: TGTGCCAGCAGCTTGGGGGCCGGGACAGGGGTCAAAAACATTCAGTACTTC. Translation gives CASSLGAGTGVKNIQYF.

The genes are TRBV6-1 and TRBJ1-2; 7 bases line up with TRBD1. Trimming cost V 5 bases and J 0 bases; bases outside gene matches: 6. The CDR3 runs 15 residues. Germline values: CDR1 MNHNS, CDR2 SASEGT. This chain's CDR3 is CASSQRTGANYGYTF. The DNA for the CDR3 is TGTGCCAGCAGTCAGAGGACAGGAGCTAACTATGGCTACACCTTC.

This clone has only one observation. The genes are TRBV18 and TRBJ1-1; the D is unclear. This CDR3 has 13 amino acids. Trimming removed 3 bases from V and 1 base from J, with 6 bases in between. Germline V gene data show CDR1 as KGHSH and CDR2 as LQKENI. The CDR3 reads CASSPLSNTEAFF. The DNA for the CDR3 is TGTGCCAGCTCACCTTTATCGAACACTGAAGCTTTCTTT.

V gene TRBV7-9 combines with J gene TRBJ1-1; D is ambiguous. Trimming cost V 5 bases and J 4 bases, with 11 bases left between them. The CDR3 has 13 amino acids. The V gene's germline CDR1 is SEHNR and CDR2 FQNEAQ (reference sequence). The CDR3 protein is CASSRPEGTEAFF. The DNA of the CDR3 is TGTGCCAGCAGCCGACCCGAGGGCACTGAAGCTTTCTTT. The full variable domain, rest sourced from reference TRBV7-9 and TRBJ1-1, is DTGVSQNPRHKITKRGQNVTFRCDPISEHNRLYWYRQTLGQGPEFLTYFQNEAQLEKSRLLSDRFSAERPKGSFSTLEIQRTEQGDSAMYLCASSRPEGTEAFFGQGTRLTVV.

The gene calls are TRBV7-9 and TRBJ2-7; 10 nucleotides match TRBD2. V was clipped by 4 bases and J by 2 bases; unmatched bases: 5. Germline lookup yields CDR1 SEHNR and CDR2 FQNEAQ (reference sequence). The CDR3 loop spans 15 amino acids. In DNA form, the CDR3 reads TGTGCCAGCAGCTCCCGGACTAGCGGTGCCTACGAGCAGTACTTC. Encoded protein: CASSSRTSGAYEQYF.

The chain links TRBV7-2 to TRBJ1-1; D remains unclear. In germline, CDR1 is SGHTA, CDR2 FQGNSA. V was cut by 0 bases and J by 8 bases, with 7 bases left in between. The CDR3 runs 12 residues. In DNA, the CDR3 is TGTGCCAGCAGCTTAGCTGGGAGGGAAGCTTTCTTT. As protein: CASSLAGREAFF.

This clone was seen a handful of times. The V call is TRBV5-4, the J call TRBJ2-3, with TRBD2 matching over 8 bases. CDR1 is SGHNT and CDR2 is YYREEE in the germline V gene (reference sequence). Trimming cost V 4 bases and J 3 bases; bases outside gene matches: 10. The CDR3 extends over 16 amino acids. The chain's CDR3 is CASSPGGWGRTDTQYF. Written as DNA, the CDR3 is TGTGCCAGCAGCCCGGGGGGGTGGGGTAGGACAGATACGCAGTATTTT.

V and J are TRBV19 and TRBJ1-1; D gene ambiguous. V was trimmed by 5 bases and J by 5 bases, leaving 15 bases between them. The germline gives CDR1 LNHDA, CDR2 SQIVND (reference sequence). The CDR3 has 14 amino acids. The CDR3 sequence: CASSPQAGETEAFF. The CDR3 nucleotides read TGTGCCAGTAGTCCCCAGGCGGGTGAAACTGAAGCTTTCTTT.

The rearrangement links TRBV6-4 to TRBJ2-2; 10 nucleotides match TRBD1. CDR1 and CDR2 from the germline V gene are MRHNA and SNTAGT. The CDR3 sequence is 16 residues long. V lost 6 bases, J lost 6 bases, and 10 bases stayed unmatched. CDR3 residues: CASSPRTGGLPGELFF. The DNA for the CDR3 is TGTGCCAGCAGCCCACGGACAGGGGGACTACCCGGGGAGCTGTTTTTT.

V gene TRBV19 combines with J gene TRBJ2-7; 7 positions agree with TRBD1. The CDR3 is made up of 13 amino acids. V gave up 8 bases and J gave up 3 bases; unmatched junction bases: 7. Germline V gene lookup returns CDR1 LNHDA and CDR2 SQIVND (reference sequence). The CDR3 DNA follows: TGTGCCAGTGGCCCGGACAGGAGCTACGAGCAGTACTTC. Its translation is CASGPDRSYEQYF.

The CDR3 DNA is TGTGCCAGCACTCACAGGGGGCGGACTGAAGCTTTCTTT. Amino acids: CASTHRGRTEAFF. The chain links TRBV25-1 to TRBJ1-1, with 9 nucleotides matching TRBD1. In germline, CDR1 is MGHDK, CDR2 SYGVNS. There are 13 residues in the CDR3. The ends lost 7 bases at V and 5 bases at J; junction bases unmatched: 5.

This chain links TRBV2 with TRBJ2-2; possibly TRBD1 for D (6 bases). The germline V gene encodes CDR1 SNHLY and CDR2 FYNNEI. Trimming took 5 bases from V and 1 from J, leaving 11 bases between them. The CDR3 totals 15 residues. This chain's CDR3 is CASSKQGQNTGELFF. The CDR3 DNA sequence: TGTGCCAGCAGTAAACAGGGACAGAACACCGGGGAGCTGTTTTTT.

A single count supports this clone. V and J are TRBV5-4 and TRBJ1-2; 12 nucleotides align to TRBD1. V dropped 5 bases and J dropped 0; count of bases not matched to a gene: 8. CDR3 length: 17 residues. Germline V gene data show CDR1 as SGHNT and CDR2 as YYREEE (reference sequence). CDR3 DNA: TGTGCCAGCAGTGGGACAGGGGGCGGATTAGCTAACTATGGCTACACCTTC. Residues: CASSGTGGGLANYGYTF.

This chain connects TRBV25-1 to TRBJ2-1; 9 nucleotides agree with TRBD1. V gave up 3 bases and J gave up 7 bases; unmatched junction bases: 13. CDR1 is MGHDK, CDR2 SYGVNS, per germline. CDR3 length: 17 amino acids. CDR3 DNA: TGTGCCAGCAGTGATGTAGTAGGACAGGGGTCGAGGAATGAGCAGTTCTTC. Protein: CASSDVVGQGSRNEQFF.

The rearrangement joins TRBV7-6 to TRBJ2-5; unclear D gene. V shed 4 bases and J shed 4 bases, with 4 bases lying between them. Germline values: CDR1 SGHVS, CDR2 FNYEAQ. This CDR3 contains 11 residues. The CDR3 here is CASSSSETQYF. Written as DNA, the CDR3 is TGTGCCAGCAGCTCCTCAGAGACCCAGTACTTC.

The chain employs TRBV5-1 and TRBJ2-4; the match to TRBD1 covers 9 bases. The V gene's germline CDR1 is SGHRS and CDR2 YFSETQ. The V gene end was trimmed by 6 bases and the J gene end by 7 bases; junction bases not matched to a gene: 8. There are 14 residues in the CDR3. CDR3 coding DNA: TGCGCCAGCATGCCGACAGGGGGAGTGAACATTCAGTACTTC. Its protein product is CASMPTGGVNIQYF.

This clone was recorded once. The chain carries TRBV18 and TRBJ2-3; TRBD2 matches 14 bases. Per germline, CDR1 KGHSH and CDR2 LQKENI. The J segment lost 2 bases and the V segment lost 3 bases, leaving 4 bases of the junction unmatched. This CDR3 has 17 residues. The CDR3 region has the DNA TGTGCCAGCTCACCGGGGACTAGCGGGGGTTTCACAGATACGCAGTATTTT. Its translation is CASSPGTSGGFTDTQYF.

The V and J genes are TRBV27 and TRBJ2-3, with D uncertain. There are 13 residues in the CDR3. From germline, CDR1 is MNHEY and CDR2 SMNVEV (reference sequence). V was clipped by 6 bases and J by 0 bases, with 7 bases between them. The CDR3 region has the DNA TGTGCCAGCAGGGGCCCCAGCACAGATACGCAGTATTTT. Encoded protein: CASRGPSTDTQYF.

In this sample, this clone turned up a few times. The V gene is TRBV5-6, the J gene TRBJ1-5; 7 bases line up with TRBD1. Trimming took 0 bases from V and 4 from J; bases not matched to a gene: 7. Germline loops: CDR1 SGHDT, CDR2 YYEEEE. The CDR3 is made up of 16 amino acids. For the CDR3, the DNA is TGTGCCAGCAGCTTGGGGGACAGACTGGGAAATCAGCCCCAGCATTTT. This sequence encodes CASSLGDRLGNQPQHF.

The count of this clone is one. CDR3 sequence: CASSFGGIGEAFF. The CDR3 nucleotides read TGTGCCAGCAGTTTTGGGGGGATTGGTGAAGCTTTCTTT. The chain recombines TRBV27 with TRBJ1-1, with a possible D match to TRBD1 (5 bases). Trimming shortened V by 3 bases and J by 7 bases, and 12 bases separated the two germline ends. Germline assignment: CDR1 MNHEY and CDR2 SMNVEV (reference sequence). The CDR3 covers 13 residues.

J is TRBJ1-6 and V is TRBV28; D ambiguous. Trimming pared 4 bases from V and 11 bases from J, leaving 18 bases between. This CDR3 has 15 amino acids. Germline assignment: CDR1 MDHEN and CDR2 SYDVKM. The CDR3 nucleotides read TGTGCCAGCAGTTCCCCCCATGGCAGTATGACACCCCTCCACTTT. Translated, it gives CASSSPHGSMTPLHF.